This T cell receptor beta chain appears in the sequencing data of a study of blood T cells in healthy people across ages. Looking at the study overall: About one barcoded beta molecule per two T cells was captured by template switching.

The authors isolated at least 6 million PBMCs per sample. The CDR3 runs 17 residues. Germline V gene lookup returns CDR1 SEHNR and CDR2 FQNEAQ (reference sequence). V was shortened by 5 bases and J by 0 bases, with 14 bases between the two germline ends. General study findings and limits: Age advanced and TCR beta diversity per million T cells fell, roughly linearly. Long-lived and aged donors differed, with more naive CD4+ cells and higher diversity in the long-lived.

On this clonotype: The antigen is unknown.

A sample-barcoded 5' primer and a J-beta primer mix were used in a second PCR of roughly 7 to 12 cycles. MiXCR, run by TCRdb on the 5' RACE reads, gives a single entry per CDR3 protein. The sample holds approximately 2,000,000 distinct CDR3 sequences, more than 35% seen once. This clonotype originated in a human donor in good health. This chain uses TRBV7-9 with TRBJ2-6; D is ambiguous. The sequenced sample was blood. The CDR3 nucleotides read TGTGCCAGCAGCCCTAGGTCGTGGGTCTCTGGGGCCAACGTCCTGACTTTC. Residues: CASSPRSWVSGANVLTF. Drawing the rest from reference TRBV7-9 and TRBJ2-6, the complete variable domain is DTGVSQNPRHKITKRGQNVTFRCDPISEHNRLYWYRQTLGQGPEFLTYFQNEAQLEKSRLLSDRFSAERPKGSFSTLEIQRTEQGDSAMYLCASSPRSWVSGANVLTFGAGSRLTVL.